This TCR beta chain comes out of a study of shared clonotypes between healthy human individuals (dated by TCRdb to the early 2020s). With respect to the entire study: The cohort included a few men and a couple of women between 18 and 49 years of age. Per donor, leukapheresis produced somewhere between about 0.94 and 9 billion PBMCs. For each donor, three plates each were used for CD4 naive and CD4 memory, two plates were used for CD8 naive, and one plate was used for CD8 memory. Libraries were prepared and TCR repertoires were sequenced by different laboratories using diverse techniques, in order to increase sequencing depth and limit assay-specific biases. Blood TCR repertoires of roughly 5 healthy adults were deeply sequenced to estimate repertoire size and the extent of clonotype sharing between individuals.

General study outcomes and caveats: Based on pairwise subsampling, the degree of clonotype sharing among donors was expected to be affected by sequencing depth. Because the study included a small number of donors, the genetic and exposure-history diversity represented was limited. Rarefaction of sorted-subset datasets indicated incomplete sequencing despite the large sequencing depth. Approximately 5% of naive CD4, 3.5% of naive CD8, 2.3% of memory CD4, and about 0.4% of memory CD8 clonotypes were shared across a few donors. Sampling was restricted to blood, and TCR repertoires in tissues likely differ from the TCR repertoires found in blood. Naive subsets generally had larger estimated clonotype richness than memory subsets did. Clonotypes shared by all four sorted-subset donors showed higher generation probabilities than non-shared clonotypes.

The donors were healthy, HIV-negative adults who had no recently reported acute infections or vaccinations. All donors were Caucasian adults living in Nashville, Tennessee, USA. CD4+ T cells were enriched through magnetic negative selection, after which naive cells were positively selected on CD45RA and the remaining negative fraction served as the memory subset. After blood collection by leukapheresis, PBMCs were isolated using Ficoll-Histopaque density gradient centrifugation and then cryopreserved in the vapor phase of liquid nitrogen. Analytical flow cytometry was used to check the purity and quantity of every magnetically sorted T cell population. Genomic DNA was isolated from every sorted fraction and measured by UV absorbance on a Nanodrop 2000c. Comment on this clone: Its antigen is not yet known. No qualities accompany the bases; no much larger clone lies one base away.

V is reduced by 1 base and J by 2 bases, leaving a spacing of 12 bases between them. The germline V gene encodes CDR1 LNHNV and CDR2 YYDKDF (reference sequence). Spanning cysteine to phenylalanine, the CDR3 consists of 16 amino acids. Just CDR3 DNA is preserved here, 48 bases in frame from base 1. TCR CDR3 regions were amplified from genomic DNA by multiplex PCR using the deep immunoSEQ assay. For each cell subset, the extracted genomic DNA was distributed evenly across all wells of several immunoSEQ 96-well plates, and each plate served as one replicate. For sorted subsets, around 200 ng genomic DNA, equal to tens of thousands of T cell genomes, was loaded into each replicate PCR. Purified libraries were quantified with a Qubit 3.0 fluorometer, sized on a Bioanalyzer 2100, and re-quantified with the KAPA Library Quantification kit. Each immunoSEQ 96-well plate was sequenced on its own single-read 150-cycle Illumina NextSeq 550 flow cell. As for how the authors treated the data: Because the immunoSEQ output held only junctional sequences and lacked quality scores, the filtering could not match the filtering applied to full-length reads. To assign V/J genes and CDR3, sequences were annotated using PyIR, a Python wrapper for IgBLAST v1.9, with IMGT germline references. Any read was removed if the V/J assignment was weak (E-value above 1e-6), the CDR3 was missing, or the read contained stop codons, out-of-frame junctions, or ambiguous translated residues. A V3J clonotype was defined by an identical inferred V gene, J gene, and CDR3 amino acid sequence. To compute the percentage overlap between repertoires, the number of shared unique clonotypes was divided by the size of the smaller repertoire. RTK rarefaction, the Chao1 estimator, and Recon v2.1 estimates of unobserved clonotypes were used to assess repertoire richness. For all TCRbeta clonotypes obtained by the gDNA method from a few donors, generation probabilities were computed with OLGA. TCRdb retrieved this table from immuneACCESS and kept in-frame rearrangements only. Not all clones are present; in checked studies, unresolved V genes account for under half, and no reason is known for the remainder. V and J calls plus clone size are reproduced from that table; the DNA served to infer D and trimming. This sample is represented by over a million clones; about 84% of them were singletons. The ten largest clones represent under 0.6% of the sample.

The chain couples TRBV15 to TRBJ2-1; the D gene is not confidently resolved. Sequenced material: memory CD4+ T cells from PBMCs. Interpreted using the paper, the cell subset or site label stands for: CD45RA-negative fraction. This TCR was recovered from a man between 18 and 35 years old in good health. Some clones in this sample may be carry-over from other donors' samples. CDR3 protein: CATSRVGLGPYNEQFF. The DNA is TGTGCCACCAGCAGAGTGGGCCTCGGGCCCTACAATGAGCAGTTCTTC.